Listed below are T cell receptor beta chains from one sample, sequenced in a study of Graves' ophthalmopathy and Graves' hyperthyroidism. TCRdb re-derived calls from the multiplex PCR reads in MiXCR, one entry per CDR3 protein. The table lists 170,000 or so distinct CDR3 sequences, approximately 40% of them singletons, with around 9.3% in the top ten. Sequencing was carried out using peripheral blood. The receptor source for this set is a man younger than 45 with Graves' ophthalmopathy. CDR3s include the opening cysteine and the closing phenylalanine or tryptophan. A D gene is named only where the DNA matches it firmly. A row's size may be missing; if present it is once, few, many or a size class.

d_gene	v_gene	abundance	j_gene	CDR3aa	CDR3nt
-	TRBV7-6	many	TRBJ2-2	CASGQTPGTGELFF	TGTGCCAGCGGCCAAACTCCGGGCACCGGGGAGCTGTTTTTT
-	TRBV20-1	-	TRBJ2-4	CSARDGTVAKNIQYF	TGCAGTGCTAGAGATGGGACGGTAGCCAAAAACATTCAGTACTTC
TRBD1	TRBV6-2/TRBV6-3	many	TRBJ2-5	CASRLGQGLEETQYF	TGTGCCAGCAGACTAGGACAGGGCCTCGAAGAGACCCAGTACTTC
TRBD1	TRBV2	-	TRBJ2-5	CASSEDQGAQETQYF	TGTGCCAGCAGTGAAGATCAGGGGGCTCAAGAGACCCAGTACTTC
-	TRBV24-1	many	TRBJ2-2	CATSDNPTGELFF	TGTGCCACCAGTGATAATCCCACCGGGGAGCTGTTTTTT
-	TRBV12-3/TRBV12-4	many	TRBJ2-5	CASGKGETQYF	TGTGCCAGCGGGAAGGGAGAGACCCAGTACTTC
-	TRBV6-1	-	TRBJ2-2	CASIWGNTGELFF	TGTGCCAGCATATGGGGAAACACCGGGGAGCTGTTTTTT
-	TRBV24-1	-	TRBJ2-5	CATSDSGHVQETQYF	TGTGCCACCAGTGATTCCGGACACGTACAAGAGACCCAGTACTTC
-	TRBV20-1	many	TRBJ1-5	CSAEEWGVGSQPQHF	TGCAGTGCTGAAGAGTGGGGCGTGGGAAGCCAGCCCCAGCATTTT
-	TRBV11-2	many	TRBJ1-5	CASSSRNSLSNQPQHF	TGTGCCAGCAGCTCGAGAAACAGCCTTAGCAATCAGCCCCAGCATTTT
-	TRBV11-2	-	TRBJ1-2	CASSFPRGSGGYTF	TGTGCCAGCAGCTTCCCTAGGGGGAGTGGCGGCTACACCTTC
TRBD1	TRBV24-1	-	TRBJ1-5	CATSDLYRGDLEQPQHF	TGTGCCACCAGTGATTTATACAGGGGCGATTTGGAACAGCCCCAGCATTTT
-	TRBV30	many	TRBJ2-5	CAWSGGLSQYQYF	TGTGCCTGGAGTGGCGGACTATCTCAGTACCAGTACTTC
TRBD1	TRBV20-1	-	TRBJ2-7	CSASWTGDVQYF	TGCAGTGCTAGCTGGACAGGGGACGTGCAGTACTTC
-	TRBV7-8	-	TRBJ2-7	CASSSPTGFYEQYF	TGTGCCAGCAGCTCCCCGACCGGTTTCTACGAGCAGTACTTC
-	TRBV6-2/TRBV6-3	few	TRBJ1-2	CASSYSAFNYGYTF	TGTGCCAGCAGTTACTCGGCGTTTAACTATGGCTACACCTTC
TRBD2	TRBV7-2	-	TRBJ2-7	CASSSTSGRREQYF	TGTGCCAGCAGCTCGACTAGCGGGAGGCGGGAGCAGTACTTC
TRBD2	TRBV9	many	TRBJ2-4	CASSPTSGKNIQYF	TGTGCCAGCAGCCCGACTAGCGGCAAAAACATTCAGTACTTC
-	TRBV24-1	many	TRBJ2-5	CATSDPKGSGETQYF	TGTGCCACCAGTGACCCCAAAGGAAGCGGAGAGACCCAGTACTTC
-	TRBV7-2	-	TRBJ2-7	CASSSTGRGPYEQYF	TGTGCCAGCAGCTCGACGGGGCGGGGGCCCTACGAGCAGTACTTC
-	TRBV12-3/TRBV12-4	many	TRBJ1-1	CASSYPRYRVENTEAFF	TGTGCCAGTAGCTACCCACGTTACCGAGTAGAGAACACTGAAGCTTTCTTT
-	TRBV29-1	-	TRBJ2-5	CSSRRGQETQYF	TGCAGCTCTCGACGGGGCCAAGAGACCCAGTACTTC
TRBD2	TRBV20-1	many	TRBJ2-1	CSAGLGLAGNEQFF	TGCAGTGCTGGCCTGGGGCTAGCGGGAAATGAGCAGTTCTTC
TRBD1	TRBV12-3/TRBV12-4	many	TRBJ1-2	CASSPGAGGPTNYGYTF	TGTGCCAGCAGTCCCGGTGCAGGGGGCCCCACTAACTATGGCTACACCTTC
-	TRBV28	-	TRBJ2-7	CASSGAGRDEQYF	TGTGCCAGCAGTGGGGCAGGTAGAGACGAGCAGTACTTC
TRBD2	TRBV28	once	TRBJ2-7	CASSTGAGVRHEQYF	TGTGCCAGCAGTACTGGAGCGGGAGTCAGGCACGAGCAGTACTTC
-	TRBV28	-	TRBJ1-1	CASGQTSTEAFF	TGTGCCAGCGGGCAGACGAGCACTGAAGCTTTCTTT
TRBD1	TRBV20-1	once	TRBJ1-6	CSARPQGGNSPLHF	TGCAGTGCTAGACCACAGGGGGGTAATTCACCCCTCCACTTT
-	TRBV24-1	many	TRBJ1-1	CATSGAAGVERAFF	TGTGCCACCAGTGGTGCAGCAGGGGTCGAGCGAGCTTTCTTT
TRBD1	TRBV6-2/TRBV6-3	few	TRBJ2-5	CASSWDRGGETQYF	TGTGCCAGCAGTTGGGACAGGGGTGGTGAGACCCAGTACTTC
-	TRBV27	many	TRBJ1-5	CASRRGVEQPQHF	TGTGCCAGCAGACGAGGGGTTGAGCAGCCCCAGCATTTT
-	TRBV6-2/TRBV6-3	-	TRBJ2-7	CASSYSTITYEQYF	TGTGCCAGCAGTTACTCTACTATTACCTACGAGCAGTACTTC
-	TRBV12-3/TRBV12-4	-	TRBJ1-1	CASSPFGGLIWTEAFF	TGTGCCAGCAGTCCTTTCGGGGGGCTTATATGGACTGAAGCTTTCTTT
-	TRBV9	many	TRBJ1-1	CASSPRRVGTEAFF	TGTGCCAGCAGCCCCCGGAGGGTCGGGACTGAAGCTTTCTTT
-	TRBV28	-	TRBJ2-4	CASSPIGGLAKNIQYF	TGTGCCAGCAGTCCAATCGGGGGTTTAGCCAAAAACATTCAGTACTTC
-	TRBV20-1	many	TRBJ1-2	CSARDPTGPFGYTF	TGCAGTGCTAGAGATCCGACAGGACCCTTCGGCTACACCTTC
-	TRBV5-1	many	TRBJ1-1	CASSRDAGEAFF	TGCGCCAGCAGCCGGGACGCTGGTGAAGCTTTCTTT